Included here is one TCR beta chain sequence, with context. What it binds is unknown. Positive magnetic bead selection isolated CD4+ and CD8+ cells, and flow cytometry checked purity. The entry originates in a study of somatic mutations in cytotoxic T cells in rheumatoid arthritis. Assay: immunoSEQ multiplex PCR; the TCRdb copy retains only in-frame clones and omits some. The table lists roughly 18,000 clones, about 70% of them singletons, with approximately 20% in the top ten. The ends lost 4 bases at V and 2 bases at J; junction bases unmatched: 11. The CDR3 length is 17 residues. The germline V gene has CDR1 SGHNT and CDR2 YYREEE (reference sequence). The study, taken as a whole, reports: In rheumatoid arthritis patients, unlike healthy controls, CD8+ clonality rose with age. The slight TRBV07 underrepresentation in rheumatoid arthritis patients received no adjustment for multiple comparisons. Measured CD8+ T-cell clonality, a value compared between rheumatoid arthritis patients and age-matched healthy controls, did not differ significantly.

This receptor was identified in a woman aged 60 to 75 in good health. The chain recombines TRBV5-4 with TRBJ1-1; 10 bases are a match to TRBD1. Sequences were obtained from CD8+ T cells sorted from blood. The CDR3 here is CASSPRDRGPQNTEAFF. DNA for the CDR3: TGTGCCAGCAGCCCAAGGGACAGGGGTCCCCAAAACACTGAAGCTTTCTTT.